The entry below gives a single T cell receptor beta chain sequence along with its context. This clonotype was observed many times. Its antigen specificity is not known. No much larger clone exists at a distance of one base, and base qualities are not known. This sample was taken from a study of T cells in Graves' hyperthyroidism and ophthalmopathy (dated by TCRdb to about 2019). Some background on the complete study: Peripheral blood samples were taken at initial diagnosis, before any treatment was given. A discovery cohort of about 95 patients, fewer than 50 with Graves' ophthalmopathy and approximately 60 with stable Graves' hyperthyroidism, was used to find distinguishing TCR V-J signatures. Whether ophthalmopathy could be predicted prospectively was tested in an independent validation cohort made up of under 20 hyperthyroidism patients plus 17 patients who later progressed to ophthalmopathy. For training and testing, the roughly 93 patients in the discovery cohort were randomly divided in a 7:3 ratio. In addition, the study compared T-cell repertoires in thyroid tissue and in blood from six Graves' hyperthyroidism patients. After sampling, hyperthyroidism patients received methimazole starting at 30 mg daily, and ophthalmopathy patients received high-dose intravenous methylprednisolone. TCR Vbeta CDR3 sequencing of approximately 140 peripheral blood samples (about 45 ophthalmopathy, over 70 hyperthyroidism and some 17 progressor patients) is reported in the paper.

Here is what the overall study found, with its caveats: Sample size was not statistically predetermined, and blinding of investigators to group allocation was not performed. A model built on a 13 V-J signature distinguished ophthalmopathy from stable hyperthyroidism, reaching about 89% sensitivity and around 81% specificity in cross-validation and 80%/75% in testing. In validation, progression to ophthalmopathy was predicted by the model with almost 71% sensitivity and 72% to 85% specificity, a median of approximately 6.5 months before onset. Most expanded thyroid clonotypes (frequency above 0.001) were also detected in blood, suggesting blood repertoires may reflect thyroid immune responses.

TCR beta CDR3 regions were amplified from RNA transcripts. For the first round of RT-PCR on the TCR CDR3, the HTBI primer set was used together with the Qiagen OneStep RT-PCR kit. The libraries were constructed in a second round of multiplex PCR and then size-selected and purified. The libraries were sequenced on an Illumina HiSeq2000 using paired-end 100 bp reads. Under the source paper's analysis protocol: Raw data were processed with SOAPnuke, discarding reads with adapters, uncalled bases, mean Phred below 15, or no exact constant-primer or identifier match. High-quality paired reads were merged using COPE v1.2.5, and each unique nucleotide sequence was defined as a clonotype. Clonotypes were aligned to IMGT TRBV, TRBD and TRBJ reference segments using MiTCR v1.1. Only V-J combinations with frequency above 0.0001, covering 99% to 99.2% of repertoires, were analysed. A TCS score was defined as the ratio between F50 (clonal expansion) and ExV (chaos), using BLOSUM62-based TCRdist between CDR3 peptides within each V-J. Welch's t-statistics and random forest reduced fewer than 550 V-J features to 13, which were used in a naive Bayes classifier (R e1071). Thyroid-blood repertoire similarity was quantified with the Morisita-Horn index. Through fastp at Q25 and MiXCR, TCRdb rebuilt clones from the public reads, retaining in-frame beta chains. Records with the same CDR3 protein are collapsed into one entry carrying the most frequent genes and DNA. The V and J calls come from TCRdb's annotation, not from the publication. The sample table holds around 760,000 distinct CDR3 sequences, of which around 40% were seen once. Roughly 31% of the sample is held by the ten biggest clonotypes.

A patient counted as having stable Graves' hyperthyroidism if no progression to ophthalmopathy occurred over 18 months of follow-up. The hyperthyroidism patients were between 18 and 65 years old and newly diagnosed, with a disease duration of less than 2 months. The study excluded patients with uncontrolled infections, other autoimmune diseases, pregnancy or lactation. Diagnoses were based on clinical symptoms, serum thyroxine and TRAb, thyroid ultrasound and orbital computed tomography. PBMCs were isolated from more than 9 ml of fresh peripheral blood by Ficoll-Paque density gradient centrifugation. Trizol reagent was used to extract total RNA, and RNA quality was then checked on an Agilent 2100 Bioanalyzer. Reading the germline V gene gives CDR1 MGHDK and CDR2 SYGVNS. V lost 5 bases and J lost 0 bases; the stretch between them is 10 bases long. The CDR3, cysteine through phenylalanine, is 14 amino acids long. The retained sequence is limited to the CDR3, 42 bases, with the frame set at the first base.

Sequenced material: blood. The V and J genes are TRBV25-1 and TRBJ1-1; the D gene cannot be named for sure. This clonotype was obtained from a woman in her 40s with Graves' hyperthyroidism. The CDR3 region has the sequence CASSFGTMNTEAFF. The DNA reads TGTGCCAGCAGTTTCGGCACAATGAACACTGAAGCTTTCTTT.